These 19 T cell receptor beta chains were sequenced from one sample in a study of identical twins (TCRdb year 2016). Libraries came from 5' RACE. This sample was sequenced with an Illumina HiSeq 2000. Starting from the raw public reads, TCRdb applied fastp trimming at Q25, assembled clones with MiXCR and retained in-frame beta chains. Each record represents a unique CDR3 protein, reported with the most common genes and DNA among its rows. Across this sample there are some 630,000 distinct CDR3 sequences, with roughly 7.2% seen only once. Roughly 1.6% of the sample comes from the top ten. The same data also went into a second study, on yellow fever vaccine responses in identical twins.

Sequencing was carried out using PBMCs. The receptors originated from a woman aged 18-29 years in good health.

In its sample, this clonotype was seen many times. The CDR3 DNA is TGTGCCAGCAGTCGGCAGGGAGGGGTCTACAATGAGCAGTTCTTC. It translates to CASSRQGGVYNEQFF. This chain links TRBV12-3 or TRBV12-4 with TRBJ2-1, with TRBD2 identical over 7 bases. The trim removed 5 bases at V and 3 bases at J, leaving 7 bases unmatched. The length of the CDR3 is 15 residues.

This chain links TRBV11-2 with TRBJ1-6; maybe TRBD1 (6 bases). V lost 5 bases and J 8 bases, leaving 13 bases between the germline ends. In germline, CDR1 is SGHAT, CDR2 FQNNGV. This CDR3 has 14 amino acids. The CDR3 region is CASSARTAHSPLHF. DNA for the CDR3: TGTGCCAGCAGCGCCAGGACAGCGCATTCACCCCTCCACTTT.

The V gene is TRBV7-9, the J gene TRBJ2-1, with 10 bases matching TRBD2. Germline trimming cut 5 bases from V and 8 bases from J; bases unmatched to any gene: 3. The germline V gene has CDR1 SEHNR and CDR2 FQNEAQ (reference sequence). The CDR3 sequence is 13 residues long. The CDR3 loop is CASSQRGGDEQFF. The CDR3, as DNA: TGTGCCAGCAGCCAGCGGGGGGGCGATGAGCAGTTCTTC.

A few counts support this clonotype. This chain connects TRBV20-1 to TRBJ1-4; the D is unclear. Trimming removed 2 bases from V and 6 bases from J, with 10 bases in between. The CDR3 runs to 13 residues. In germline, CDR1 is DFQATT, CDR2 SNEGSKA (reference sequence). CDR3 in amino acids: CSARSPNHEKLFF. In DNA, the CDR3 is TGCAGTGCTAGAAGCCCTAACCATGAAAAACTGTTTTTT.

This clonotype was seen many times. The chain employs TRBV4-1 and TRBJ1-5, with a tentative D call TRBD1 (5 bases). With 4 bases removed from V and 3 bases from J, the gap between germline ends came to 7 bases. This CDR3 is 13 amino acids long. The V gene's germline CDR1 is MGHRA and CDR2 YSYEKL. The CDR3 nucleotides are TGCGCCAGCAGCCGGACACCCAATCAGCCCCAGCATTTT. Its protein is CASSRTPNQPQHF.

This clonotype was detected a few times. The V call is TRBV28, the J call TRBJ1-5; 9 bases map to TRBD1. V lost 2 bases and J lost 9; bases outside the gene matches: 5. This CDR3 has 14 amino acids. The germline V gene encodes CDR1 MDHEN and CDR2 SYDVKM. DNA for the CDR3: TGTGCCAGCAGTTTAACAGGGGGCGCGAGGCCCCAGCATTTT. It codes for CASSLTGGARPQHF.

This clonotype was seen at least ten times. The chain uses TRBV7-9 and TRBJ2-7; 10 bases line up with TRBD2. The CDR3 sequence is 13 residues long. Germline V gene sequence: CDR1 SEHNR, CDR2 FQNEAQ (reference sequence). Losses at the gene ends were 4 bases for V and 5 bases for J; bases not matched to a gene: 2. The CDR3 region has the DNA TGTGCCAGCAGCTGGACTAGCGGAGACGAGCAGTACTTC. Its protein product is CASSWTSGDEQYF.

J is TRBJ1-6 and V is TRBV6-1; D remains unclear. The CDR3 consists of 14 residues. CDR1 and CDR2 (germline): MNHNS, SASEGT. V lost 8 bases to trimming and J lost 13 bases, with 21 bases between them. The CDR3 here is CASGQDRTGSPLHF. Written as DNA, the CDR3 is TGTGCCAGCGGCCAGGACCGGACCGGGTCGCCCCTCCACTTT.

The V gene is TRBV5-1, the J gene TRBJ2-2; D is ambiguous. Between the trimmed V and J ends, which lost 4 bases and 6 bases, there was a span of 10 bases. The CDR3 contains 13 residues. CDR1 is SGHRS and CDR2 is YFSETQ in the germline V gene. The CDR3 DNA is TGCGCCAGCAGCCTCGTCTCCCCCGGGGAGCTGTTTTTT. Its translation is CASSLVSPGELFF.

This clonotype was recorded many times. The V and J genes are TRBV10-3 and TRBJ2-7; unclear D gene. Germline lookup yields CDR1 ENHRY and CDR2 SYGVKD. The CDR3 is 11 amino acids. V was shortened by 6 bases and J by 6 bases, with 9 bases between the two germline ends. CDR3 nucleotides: TGTGCCATCAGCAACGGACCCGAGCAGTACTTC. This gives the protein CAISNGPEQYF.

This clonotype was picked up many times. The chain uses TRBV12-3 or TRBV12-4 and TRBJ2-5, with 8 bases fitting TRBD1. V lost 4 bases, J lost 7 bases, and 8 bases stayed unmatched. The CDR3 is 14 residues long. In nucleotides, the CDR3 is TGTGCCAGCAGTTATAGTCAGGGGGCAGGGACCCAGTACTTC. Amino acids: CASSYSQGAGTQYF.

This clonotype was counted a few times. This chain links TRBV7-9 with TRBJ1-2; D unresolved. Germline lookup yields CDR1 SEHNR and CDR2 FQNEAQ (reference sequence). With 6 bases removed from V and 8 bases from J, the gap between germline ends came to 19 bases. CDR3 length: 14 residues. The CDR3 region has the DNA TGTGCCAGCAGACCAGGAGTGGGTGTAGCGGGCTACACCTTC. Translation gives CASRPGVGVAGYTF.

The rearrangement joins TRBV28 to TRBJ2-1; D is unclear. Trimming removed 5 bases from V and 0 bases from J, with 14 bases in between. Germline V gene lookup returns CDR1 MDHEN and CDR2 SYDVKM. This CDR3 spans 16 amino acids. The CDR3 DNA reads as TGTGCCAGCAGTCCCGGTAGGACGAGCTCCTACAATGAGCAGTTCTTC. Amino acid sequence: CASSPGRTSSYNEQFF.

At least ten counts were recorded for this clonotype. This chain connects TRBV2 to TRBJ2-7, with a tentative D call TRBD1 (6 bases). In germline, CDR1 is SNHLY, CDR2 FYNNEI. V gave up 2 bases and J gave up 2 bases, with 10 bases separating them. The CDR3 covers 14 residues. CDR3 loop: CASSEPGDAYEQYF. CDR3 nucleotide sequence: TGTGCCAGCAGTGAACCAGGGGACGCCTACGAGCAGTACTTC.

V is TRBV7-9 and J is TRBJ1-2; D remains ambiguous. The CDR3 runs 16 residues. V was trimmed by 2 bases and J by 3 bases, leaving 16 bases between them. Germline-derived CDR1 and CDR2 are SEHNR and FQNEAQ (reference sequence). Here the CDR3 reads CASSLMTKGIHYGYTF. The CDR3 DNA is TGTGCCAGCAGCTTAATGACAAAGGGTATCCACTATGGCTACACCTTC.

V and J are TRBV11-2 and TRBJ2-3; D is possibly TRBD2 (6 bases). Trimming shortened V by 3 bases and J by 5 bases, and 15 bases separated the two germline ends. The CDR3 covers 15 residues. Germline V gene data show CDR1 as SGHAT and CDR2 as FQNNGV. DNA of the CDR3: TGTGCCAGCAGCTTCAACCCGTACGGGGGAGATACGCAGTATTTT. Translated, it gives CASSFNPYGGDTQYF.

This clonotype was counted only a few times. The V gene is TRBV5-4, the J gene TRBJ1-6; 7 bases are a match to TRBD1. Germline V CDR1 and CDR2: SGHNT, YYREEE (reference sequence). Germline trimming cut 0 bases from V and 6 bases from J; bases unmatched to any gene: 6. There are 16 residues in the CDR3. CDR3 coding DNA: TGTGCCAGCAGCTTGGGAGGCTACAGGGGTAATTCACCCCTCCACTTT. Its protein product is CASSLGGYRGNSPLHF.

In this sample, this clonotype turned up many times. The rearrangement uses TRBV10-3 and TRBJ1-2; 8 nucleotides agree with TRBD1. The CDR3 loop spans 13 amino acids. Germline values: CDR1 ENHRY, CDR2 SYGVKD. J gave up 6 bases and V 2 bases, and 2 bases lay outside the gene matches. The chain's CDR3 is CAISEATGDGYTF. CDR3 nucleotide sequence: TGTGCCATCAGTGAGGCGACAGGGGATGGCTACACCTTC.

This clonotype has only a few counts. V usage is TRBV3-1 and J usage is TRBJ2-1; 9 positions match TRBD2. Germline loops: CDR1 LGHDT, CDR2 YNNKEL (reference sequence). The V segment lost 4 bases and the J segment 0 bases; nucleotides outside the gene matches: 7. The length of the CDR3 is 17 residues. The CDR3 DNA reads TGTGCCAGCAGCCCCCGGGCGGGAGGGAGCTCCTACAATGAGCAGTTCTTC. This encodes CASSPRAGGSSYNEQFF.